The 17 T cell receptor beta chains below come from one sample, sequenced in a study of shared clonotypes between healthy human individuals. Assay used: immunoSEQ multiplex PCR; TCRdb lists only in-frame clones, some missing. The sample shows approximately 2,000,000 clones, 90% to 95% of them seen only once. The naive CD8 fraction comprised CD45RO-negative cells positively selected for CCR7 and excluded terminally differentiated effector memory CD45RA+ cells. Sequenced input: naive CD8+ T cells from PBMCs. Receptors originate from a man aged 18 to 29 in good health. Some clones in this sample may be carry-over from other donors' samples.

The chain joins TRBV10-1 to TRBJ2-7; 9 nucleotides agree with TRBD2. Germline CDR1 WNHNN, CDR2 SYGVQD (reference sequence). J was trimmed by 5 bases and V by 4 bases; bases with no gene match: 9. The CDR3 runs to 15 residues. CDR3 sequence: CASSGRTSAPHEQYF. The CDR3 DNA follows: TGCGCCAGCAGTGGACGGACTAGCGCCCCCCACGAGCAGTACTTC.

The chain combines TRBV27 with TRBJ2-1, with 7 nucleotides matching TRBD1. CDR1 is MNHEY, CDR2 SMNVEV, per germline (reference sequence). The V and J ends lost 5 bases and 10 bases, in that order; junction bases with no gene match: 5. CDR3 length equals 12 residues. CDR3 nucleotides: TGTGCCAGCAGTGTAGGGGGCAGAGAGCAGTTCTTC. It yields the protein CASSVGGREQFF.

The chain recombines TRBV7-7 with TRBJ2-2; D might be TRBD1 or TRBD2, each matching 6 bases. CDR1 SSHAT and CDR2 FNYEAQ come from the germline V gene (reference sequence). The CDR3 consists of 15 residues. V gave up 6 bases and J gave up 5 bases, with 16 bases separating them. The CDR3 DNA is TGTGCCAGCAGGGAAAGGGGGACTTCTACCGGGGAGCTGTTTTTT. Translated, it gives CASRERGTSTGELFF.

The chain combines TRBV5-3 with TRBJ2-2; D is tentatively TRBD1 or TRBD2 (5 bases each). TRBV5-3 counts as an open reading frame of uncertain function. V shed 4 bases and J shed 4 bases, with 8 bases lying between them. The CDR3 consists of 13 residues. CDR3: CARSLGATGELFF. CDR3 coding DNA: TGTGCCAGAAGCCTCGGGGCCACCGGGGAGCTGTTTTTT.

V usage is TRBV7-9 and J usage is TRBJ1-2; no clear D gene. The CDR3 spans 13 residues. V lost 1 base, J lost 6 bases, and 9 bases lay in between. Germline lookup yields CDR1 SEHNR and CDR2 FQNEAQ (reference sequence). The CDR3 sequence: CASSLVLGDGYTF. The CDR3, as DNA: TGTGCCAGCAGCTTAGTACTGGGAGATGGCTACACCTTC.

V is TRBV4-1 and J is TRBJ1-4; 10 positions match TRBD1. The length of the CDR3 is 15 residues. Losses at the gene ends were 4 bases for V and 8 bases for J; bases not matched to a gene: 7. The germline gives CDR1 MGHRA, CDR2 YSYEKL. The DNA for the CDR3 is TGCGCCAGCAGCCGGTGGACAGGGGGGCAAGAAAAACTGTTTTTT. Its protein product is CASSRWTGGQEKLFF.

The chain couples TRBV7-5 to TRBJ2-5; TRBD2 is taken as the D call from the table, unchecked against the DNA. TRBV7-5 is a pseudogene. The CDR3 runs to 18 residues. The CDR3 sequence: CVRRGRRTRGMYQETQYF. CDR3 DNA sequence: TGTGTCAGAAGGGGTCGGAGGACTAGGGGGATGTACCAAGAGACCCAGTACTTC.

The chain uses TRBV5-1 and TRBJ2-7; either TRBD1 or TRBD2 may supply D (5 bases each). The CDR3 has 14 amino acids. Trimming removed 4 bases from V and 0 bases from J, with 11 bases in between. The germline gives CDR1 SGHRS, CDR2 YFSETQ. The CDR3 DNA reads as TGCGCCAGCAGCACTGAGGGGTTCTCCTACGAGCAGTACTTC. It yields the protein CASSTEGFSYEQYF.

This rearrangement joins TRBV7-9 to TRBJ1-2; 11 bases fit TRBD1. Looked up from germline, CDR1 is SEHNR and CDR2 is FQNEAQ (reference sequence). CDR3 size: 18 residues. V trimming: 4 bases; J trimming: 4 bases; junction bases outside the gene matches: 14. The CDR3 DNA is TGTGCCAGCAGCTCACATACTCCAGGGACAGGGGGATCCTATGGCTACACCTTC. It is translated as CASSSHTPGTGGSYGYTF.

The chain recombines TRBV5-6 with TRBJ1-1; D is ambiguous. The germline V gene encodes CDR1 SGHDT and CDR2 YYEEEE. CDR3 length equals 14 residues. The germline V and J ends were trimmed by 0 bases and 1 base, with 7 bases remaining between them. The CDR3 loop is CASSLEWGNTEAFF. CDR3 in DNA: TGTGCCAGCAGCTTGGAGTGGGGGAACACTGAAGCTTTCTTT.

The chain joins TRBV7-9 to TRBJ2-1; unclear D gene. The length of the CDR3 is 8 residues. Deletions cut 10 bases from V and 15 bases from J, with 10 bases between. Germline V lookup: CDR1 SEHNR, CDR2 FQNEAQ (reference sequence). This chain's CDR3 is CATQRLFF. Here the CDR3 DNA reads TGTGCCACGCAGCGTCTGTTCTTC.

The chain links TRBV10-3 to TRBJ2-7, with D perhaps being TRBD1 or TRBD2 (5 bases each). V was pared by 7 bases and J by 7 bases, with 14 bases between. Germline CDR1 ENHRY, CDR2 SYGVKD. The CDR3 totals 12 residues. Written as DNA, the CDR3 is TGTGCCATCATGGGACCCCTTAAAGAGCAGTACTTC. Protein sequence: CAIMGPLKEQYF.

V is TRBV10-3 and J is TRBJ1-5; D gene unclear. The V gene lost 5 bases and the J gene lost 5 bases, with 13 bases spanning the gap. The CDR3 loop spans 14 amino acids. Per germline, CDR1 ENHRY and CDR2 SYGVKD. The CDR3 protein is CAISPHGTDQPQHF. The CDR3 coding sequence is TGTGCCATCAGTCCACACGGCACGGATCAGCCCCAGCATTTT.

The V gene is TRBV19, the J gene TRBJ2-7, with D perhaps matching TRBD2 (6 bases). This CDR3 has 14 amino acids. Per the germline V gene, CDR1 is LNHDA and CDR2 is SQIVND (reference sequence). Trimming left V 10 bases short and J 0 bases short, with 16 bases between. The CDR3, as DNA: TGTGCCACCTCGGGACTCAGGAGCTCCTACGAGCAGTACTTC. This gives the protein CATSGLRSSYEQYF.

The rearrangement joins TRBV5-3 to TRBJ2-3; 12 nucleotides match TRBD2. TRBV5-3 is annotated as an ORF whose role is uncertain. The CDR3 spans 16 residues. V lost 4 bases to trimming and J lost 4 bases; unmatched junction nucleotides: 7. This chain's CDR3 is CARSPTSGSWADTQYF. The CDR3 nucleotides read TGTGCCAGAAGCCCGACTAGCGGGAGTTGGGCAGATACGCAGTATTTT.

The sample holds a few counts of this clone. V is TRBV6-5 and J is TRBJ1-1, with 8 bases matching TRBD1. The germline V gene has CDR1 MNHEY and CDR2 SVGAGI. J was trimmed by 4 bases and V by 7 bases; bases with no gene match: 5. The length of the CDR3 is 13 residues. CDR3 sequence (DNA): TGTGCCAGCACTTCACAGGGGGGCACTGAAGCTTTCTTT. It encodes CASTSQGGTEAFF.

The J gene is TRBJ2-2, the V gene TRBV5-6; 7 bases map to TRBD2. With V trimmed by 4 bases and J by 5 bases, 8 bases remained unmatched. CDR3 length: 15 amino acids. Germline-derived CDR1 and CDR2 are SGHDT and YYEEEE. The CDR3 nucleotides read TGTGCCAGCAGCCCCCAACGGACTAGGACCGGGGAGCTGTTTTTT. Amino acid sequence: CASSPQRTRTGELFF. The whole variable domain, remainder taken from reference TRBV5-6 and TRBJ2-2, is DAGVTQSPTHLIKTRGQQVTLRCSPKSGHDTVSWYQQALGQGPQFIFQYYEEEERQRGNFPDRFSGHQFPNYSSELNVNALLLGDSALYLCASSPQRTRTGELFFGEGSRLTVL.